These 32 T cell receptor beta chains share one sample of origin, sequenced in a study of T cell repertoires in cytomegalovirus infection. TCRdb used MiXCR to reprocess the reads, holding one entry per CDR3 protein. Counted here are roughly 230,000 distinct CDR3 sequences, over 20% occurring once; the ten biggest clones make up about 20%. The sample taken for sequencing was CD8+ T cells from PBMCs. The source is a human donor in good health (CMV status not recorded). Some clones in this sample may be carry-over from other donors' samples.

This clonotype was counted only a few times. The V gene is TRBV20-1, the J gene TRBJ2-1, with D uncertain. This CDR3 has 14 amino acids. V shed 1 base and J shed 2 bases, with 9 bases lying between them. Per germline, CDR1 DFQATT and CDR2 SNEGSKA (reference sequence). CDR3 bases: TGCAGTGCTAGAGCAGTTAACACCTACAATGAGCAGTTCTTC. Translating gives CSARAVNTYNEQFF.

This clonotype appeared once. J is TRBJ2-1 and V is TRBV2; perhaps TRBD1 as D (6 bases). Per germline, CDR1 SNHLY and CDR2 FYNNEI. The germline V and J ends were trimmed by 6 bases and 10 bases, with 13 bases remaining between them. The CDR3 loop spans 12 amino acids. The CDR3 is CASRTGQQEQFF. In DNA, the CDR3 is TGTGCCAGCAGGACCGGACAGCAAGAGCAGTTCTTC.

Ten or more counts support this clonotype. The chain recombines TRBV9 with TRBJ2-7; TRBD1 is a possible D gene (6 bases). The ends were cut back, 6 bases at V and 0 bases at J, with 10 bases in the middle. Germline V gene sequence: CDR1 SGDLS, CDR2 YYNGEE. The CDR3 runs to 13 residues. The CDR3 region has the DNA TGTGCCAGCACCGGGGACAACTCCTACGAGCAGTACTTC. This sequence encodes CASTGDNSYEQYF.

The chain is built from TRBV20-1 and TRBJ1-2, with D unclear. CDR3 length: 14 residues. V was shortened by 6 bases and J by 2 bases, with 16 bases between the two germline ends. CDR1 is DFQATT and CDR2 is SNEGSKA in the germline V gene (reference sequence). CDR3: CSASTPLGNYGYTF. In DNA form, the CDR3 reads TGCAGTGCCTCGACACCTCTCGGGAACTATGGCTACACCTTC.

This chain connects TRBV12-3 or TRBV12-4 to TRBJ2-2, with D tentatively TRBD1 (5 bases). The CDR3 is 17 amino acids. Trimming took 6 bases from V and 1 from J, leaving 18 bases between them. The DNA for the CDR3 is TGTGCCAGCAGGGGATTGCAGGGCGGCTTGAACACCGGGGAGCTGTTTTTT. Encoded protein: CASRGLQGGLNTGELFF.

This clonotype was found many times. The gene calls are TRBV12-3 or TRBV12-4 and TRBJ1-1; D remains unclear. Deletions cut 5 bases from V and 0 bases from J, with 10 bases between. CDR3 length: 14 amino acids. CDR3 coding DNA: TGTGCCAGCAGTCGGATCCTCATGAACACTGAAGCTTTCTTT. Protein sequence: CASSRILMNTEAFF.

V usage is TRBV3-1 and J usage is TRBJ1-1, with D unclear. The CDR3 sequence is 13 residues long. From germline, CDR1 is LGHDT and CDR2 YNNKEL (reference sequence). Trimming took 2 bases from V and 1 from J, leaving 5 bases between them. In DNA, the CDR3 is TGTGCCAGCAGCCAAAGCAAGAACACTGAAGCTTTCTTT. It codes for CASSQSKNTEAFF.

The rearrangement uses TRBV12-3 or TRBV12-4 and TRBJ2-3, with TRBD2 identical over 8 bases. With 4 bases clipped from V and 6 bases from J, the junction kept 12 bases outside the gene matches. The CDR3 is 16 amino acids. The CDR3 DNA follows: TGTGCCAGCAGTTCCCCGCGAAGCGGGGGAAGGGATACGCAGTATTTT. It yields the protein CASSSPRSGGRDTQYF.

The J gene is TRBJ1-1, the V gene TRBV20-1; TRBD1 agrees at 8 bases. V lost 3 bases to trimming and J lost 1 base; unmatched junction nucleotides: 4. CDR3 size: 14 residues. The germline gives CDR1 DFQATT, CDR2 SNEGSKA (reference sequence). CDR3 in amino acids: CSARPGQGNTEAFF. CDR3 nucleotides: TGCAGTGCTAGGCCCGGACAGGGGAACACTGAAGCTTTCTTT.

This clonotype was seen more than once but under ten times. The chain uses TRBV25-1 and TRBJ2-1; D is ambiguous. The CDR3 covers 15 residues. Looked up from germline, CDR1 is MGHDK and CDR2 is SYGVNS. V was pared by 0 bases and J by 9 bases, with 15 bases between. CDR3 coding DNA: TGTGCCAGCAGTGAATATTTAGGTGGGCTGGGTGAGCAGTTCTTC. Encoded protein: CASSEYLGGLGEQFF. The full variable domain, completed using reference TRBV25-1 and TRBJ2-1, is EADIYQTPRYLVIGTGKKITLECSQTMGHDKMYWYQQDPGMELHLIHYSYGVNSTEKGDLSSESTVSRIRTEHFPLTLESARPSHTSQYLCASSEYLGGLGEQFFGPGTRLTVL.

As DNA, the CDR3 is TGCAGTGCTAGAGATCCGCGTCGCGCCGGAAGCTCCTACAATGAGCAGTTCTTC. Translation: CSARDPRRAGSSYNEQFF. J is TRBJ2-1 and V is TRBV20-1; D not certain. V was pared by 0 bases and J by 0 bases, with 18 bases between. The CDR3 totals 18 residues. The germline V gene has CDR1 DFQATT and CDR2 SNEGSKA (reference sequence).

This chain joins TRBV11-2 and TRBJ1-3, with D possibly being TRBD1 (6 bases). In germline, CDR1 is SGHAT, CDR2 FQNNGV. The ends were cut back, 10 bases at V and 1 base at J, with 14 bases in the middle. This CDR3 is built from 14 residues. The CDR3 is CATSGGQSGNTIYF. The CDR3 nucleotides read TGTGCCACTTCGGGGGGCCAATCTGGAAACACCATATATTTT.

The sample holds many counts of this clonotype. The V gene is TRBV29-1, the J gene TRBJ1-1; 7 nucleotides align to TRBD1. V gave up 5 bases and J gave up 3 bases; unmatched junction bases: 6. The germline V gene encodes CDR1 SQVTM and CDR2 ANQGSEA. The CDR3 extends over 13 amino acids. CDR3 amino acids: CSVLDRADTEAFF. The CDR3 DNA sequence: TGCAGCGTTCTAGACAGGGCGGACACTGAAGCTTTCTTT. Complete variable domain (other parts from reference TRBV29-1 and TRBJ1-1): SAVISQKPSRDICQRGTSLTIQCQVDSQVTMMFWYRQQPGQSLTLIATANQGSEATYESGFVIDKFPISRPNLTFSTLTVSNMSPEDSSIYLCSVLDRADTEAFFGQGTRLTVV.

J is TRBJ2-2 and V is TRBV2, with a possible D match to TRBD2 (5 bases). The V and J ends lost 7 bases and 0 bases respectively, with 12 bases between them. CDR1 and CDR2 from the germline V gene are SNHLY and FYNNEI. This CDR3 has 15 residues. CDR3 residues: CASTDYDSNTGELFF. The CDR3 DNA reads TGTGCCAGCACAGACTACGACTCGAACACCGGGGAGCTGTTTTTT.

This clonotype was counted between two and nine times. The rearrangement joins TRBV7-9 to TRBJ2-7; unclear D gene. The length of the CDR3 is 14 residues. The V gene's germline CDR1 is SEHNR and CDR2 FQNEAQ (reference sequence). Trimming left V 5 bases short and J 2 bases short, with 13 bases between. In DNA, the CDR3 is TGTGCCAGCAGCCCCAAGGGCAGCCCCTACGAGCAGTACTTC. This sequence encodes CASSPKGSPYEQYF. Looking up the rest from reference TRBV7-9 and TRBJ2-7 gives the full variable domain: DTGVSQNPRHKITKRGQNVTFRCDPISEHNRLYWYRQTLGQGPEFLTYFQNEAQLEKSRLLSDRFSAERPKGSFSTLEIQRTEQGDSAMYLCASSPKGSPYEQYFGPGTRLTVT.

This clonotype has ten or more counts. V usage is TRBV7-2 and J usage is TRBJ2-3; 9 bases align to TRBD2. Germline V gene sequence: CDR1 SGHTA, CDR2 FQGNSA. V was clipped by 0 bases and J by 7 bases; unmatched bases: 5. This CDR3 contains 15 residues. The CDR3 spells CASSLARGGVYTQYF. CDR3 bases: TGTGCCAGCAGCTTAGCACGCGGGGGGGTTTATACGCAGTATTTT.

This chain links TRBV20-1 with TRBJ1-5, with TRBD1 matching over 10 bases. CDR1 is DFQATT, CDR2 SNEGSKA, per germline (reference sequence). J was trimmed by 7 bases and V by 3 bases; bases with no gene match: 6. The CDR3 is 14 amino acids. As DNA, the CDR3 is TGCAGTGCTAGGGGGGGACAGGGGAACCAGCCCCAGCATTTT. Translation: CSARGGQGNQPQHF.

This clonotype has just a few counts. This chain joins TRBV19 and TRBJ2-3; unclear D gene. The ends were cut back, 0 bases at V and 2 bases at J, with 3 bases in the middle. CDR1 is LNHDA and CDR2 is SQIVND in the germline V gene (reference sequence). This CDR3 is 13 amino acids long. The CDR3 DNA reads as TGTGCCAGTAGTATAGACCACACAGATACGCAGTATTTT. Protein sequence: CASSIDHTDTQYF.

V is TRBV12-5 and J is TRBJ1-1, with D perhaps matching TRBD1 (6 bases). The CDR3 consists of 11 residues. In germline, CDR1 is LGHNT, CDR2 FRNRAP. V lost 4 bases and J 8 bases, leaving 8 bases between the germline ends. The CDR3 DNA is TGTGCTAGTGGTTGGGGGGCCGAAGCTTTCTTT. This encodes CASGWGAEAFF.

This clonotype was detected many times. The rearrangement uses TRBV7-8 and TRBJ1-1; D remains ambiguous. CDR3 length equals 15 residues. Trimming stripped 1 base from V and 3 bases from J, with 12 bases between. The germline gives CDR1 SGHVS, CDR2 FQNEAQ. CDR3 DNA: TGTGCCAGCAGCTTAGAGAAGGGATTGCACACTGAAGCTTTCTTT. Its protein is CASSLEKGLHTEAFF.

The chain recombines TRBV3-1 with TRBJ2-7; D gene ambiguous. Germline-derived CDR1 and CDR2 are LGHDT and YNNKEL (reference sequence). Trimming took 1 base from V and 1 from J, leaving 14 bases between them. This CDR3 is built from 16 residues. As DNA, the CDR3 is TGTGCCAGCAGCCAAGGATCGTTGTTCCGTTCCTACGAGCAGTACTTC. Encoded protein: CASSQGSLFRSYEQYF.

This sequence joins TRBV5-4 and TRBJ2-5, with TRBD2 matching over 11 bases. The CDR3 is made up of 15 amino acids. J was trimmed by 3 bases and V by 2 bases; bases with no gene match: 3. CDR1 and CDR2 from the germline V gene are SGHNT and YYREEE (reference sequence). For the CDR3, the DNA is TGTGCCAGCAGCTTTAGCGGGGGGGCCAAAGAGACCCAGTACTTC. Protein sequence: CASSFSGGAKETQYF.

This clonotype has just a few counts. The rearrangement links TRBV27 to TRBJ1-5; D uncertain. Germline V CDR1 and CDR2: MNHEY, SMNVEV (reference sequence). The germline V and J ends were trimmed by 4 bases and 7 bases, with 14 bases remaining between them. CDR3 length: 14 amino acids. The CDR3 reads CASSWAGPEQPQHF. The CDR3, as DNA: TGTGCCAGCAGTTGGGCAGGCCCGGAACAGCCCCAGCATTTT.

This clonotype was observed a few times. The chain uses TRBV7-9 and TRBJ2-7; D remains unclear. CDR1 is SEHNR and CDR2 is FQNEAQ in the germline V gene (reference sequence). Deletions cut 0 bases from V and 5 bases from J, with 14 bases between. This CDR3 is 15 amino acids long. CDR3 loop: CASSLAVPRIHEQYF. The DNA for the CDR3 is TGTGCCAGCAGCTTAGCGGTCCCGAGAATCCACGAGCAGTACTTC.

This clonotype was seen ten or more times. This chain joins TRBV25-1 and TRBJ1-1, with D unclear. The CDR3 is 13 residues long. V lost 7 bases and J lost 4, with 13 bases in between. Germline values: CDR1 MGHDK, CDR2 SYGVNS. CDR3 DNA: TGTGCCAGCACCCATGGAGGGATCACTGAAGCTTTCTTT. Amino acid sequence: CASTHGGITEAFF.

This clonotype was counted between two and nine times. V gene TRBV4-1 combines with J gene TRBJ1-4; D not resolved. With 0 bases removed from V and 12 bases from J, the gap between germline ends came to 23 bases. Germline V gives CDR1 MGHRA, CDR2 YSYEKL. This CDR3 is built from 17 residues. CDR3 DNA: TGCGCCAGCAGCCAAGAGGCGGGTGCGCTCTTTATTTCGGAACTGTTTTTT. Protein: CASSQEAGALFISELFF.

This chain joins TRBV7-9 and TRBJ1-2; weak D call: TRBD1 (6 bases). The V and J ends lost 4 bases and 4 bases respectively, with 13 bases between them. This CDR3 region has 14 residues. Germline CDR1 and CDR2: SEHNR and FQNEAQ (reference sequence). CDR3 in DNA: TGTGCCAGCAGCTCCGGACAGTCGATCTATGGCTACACCTTC. Residues: CASSSGQSIYGYTF.

Judged by abundance, this clonotype is medium-sized. This sequence joins TRBV7-8 and TRBJ2-1; D call uncertain. This CDR3 region has 13 residues. V was clipped by 5 bases and J by 5 bases, with 10 bases between them. CDR1 is SGHVS and CDR2 is FQNEAQ in the germline V gene. Here the CDR3 reads CASSHLWDNEQFF. The CDR3 DNA reads TGTGCCAGCAGCCACCTCTGGGACAATGAGCAGTTCTTC.

Ten or more counts support this clonotype. The rearrangement joins TRBV7-2 to TRBJ2-5; 8 bases map to TRBD1. The CDR3 totals 14 residues. V was pared by 5 bases and J by 5 bases, with 7 bases of the junction left unmatched. Germline V CDR1 and CDR2: SGHTA, FQGNSA. The CDR3 reads CASSPLDRGETQYF. The CDR3, as DNA: TGTGCCAGCAGCCCGCTTGACAGGGGTGAGACCCAGTACTTC.

A word on this clonotype: One base away lies a much larger clone, so this may be a sequencing read error. V usage is TRBV9 and J usage is TRBJ2-7; the match to TRBD2 covers 13 bases. The CDR3 loop spans 16 amino acids. Looked up from germline, CDR1 is SGDLS and CDR2 is YYNGEE. The CDR3 loop is CASSPRGLAGTYKQYF. CDR3 nucleotides: TGTGCCAGCAGCCCAAGGGGACTAGCGGGGACCTACAAGCAGTACTTC.

A few counts support this clonotype. The J gene is TRBJ1-6, the V gene TRBV12-3 or TRBV12-4, with a tentative D call TRBD1 (5 bases). The CDR3 has 17 residues. V was cut by 3 bases and J by 3 bases, with 15 bases left in between. The CDR3: CASSFPRAGGYNSPLHF. The DNA of the CDR3 is TGTGCCAGCAGTTTCCCCCGGGCCGGGGGCTATAATTCACCCCTCCACTTT.

This clonotype was detected a few times. The rearrangement links TRBV4-3 to TRBJ2-7, with TRBD2 as a possible D gene (7 bases). The CDR3 has 17 residues. Germline CDR1 is LGHNA and CDR2 is YSLEER. Trimming cost V 0 bases and J 0 bases, with 15 bases left between them. CDR3 protein: CASSQEGGTTLSYEQYF. The CDR3 DNA sequence: TGCGCCAGCAGCCAAGAGGGAGGGACAACCCTCTCCTACGAGCAGTACTTC.